This T cell receptor (beta chain) was documented in a study of T-cell reconstitution after alpha-beta-depleted transplantation in children. TCRbeta library construction was performed incorporating unique molecular identifiers. TCRdb reprocessed the PCR reads via MiXCR and lists one record per CDR3 protein. The sample carries 300,000 to 350,000 distinct CDR3 sequences, about a sixth recorded once. Concerning this clonotype: Its matching antigen is unknown.

Study-level findings and limits: For some patients, TCRbeta diversity was high at day 60 because of recipient T cells and thymic progenitors that survived. Among T cells one year after transplant, newly produced cells accounted for most counts and diversity. Several hundred expanded graft clones reportedly gave rise to the alpha-beta T cells present about two months after transplant.

The CDR3 has 17 residues. Germline CDR1 is SGHRS and CDR2 is YFSETQ. J lost 0 bases, V lost 0 bases, and 6 bases had no gene match. This chain joins TRBV5-1 and TRBJ2-3; 8 bases agree with TRBD2. The sample was PBMCs, mostly from graft donor cells, taken 360 days after TCRalphabeta/CD19-depleted stem cell transplant. This receptor was obtained from a male patient between 2 and 9 years old who had a stem cell transplant for acute lymphoblastic leukemia, so the T cells may come from the graft donor. This CDR3 is CASSLDWPSGSTDTQYF. The CDR3 bases are TGCGCCAGCAGCTTGGACTGGCCTAGCGGGAGCACAGATACGCAGTATTTT.